This passage covers 20 T cell receptor beta chains from one sample sequenced in a study of blood T cell repertoires in COVID-19. TCRdb's table, derived via immunoSEQ multiplex PCR, lists solely in-frame clones and lacks some. The data contain roughly 410,000 clones, approximately 90% of them singletons. Material for sequencing was peripheral blood. The source of these receptors is a woman between 35 and 50 years old with COVID-19, enrolled during active disease.

Concerning this clone: The same CDR3 is also encoded by other DNA sequences in this sample. This chain links TRBV2 with TRBJ1-5, with D uncertain. Germline V lookup: CDR1 SNHLY, CDR2 FYNNEI. CDR3 length: 13 residues. V gave up 6 bases and J gave up 0 bases, with 6 bases separating them. The CDR3 here is CASSRDSNQPQHF. As DNA, the CDR3 is TGTGCCAGCAGCCGGGATAGCAATCAGCCCCAGCATTTT.

This clone occurred once. This chain uses TRBV18 with TRBJ2-6; tentatively, D is TRBD2 (5 bases). The CDR3 runs 16 residues. Trimming left V 3 bases short and J 4 bases short, with 13 bases between. Germline CDR1 and CDR2: KGHSH and LQKENI. CDR3: CASSPSPGIGANVLTF. The CDR3 nucleotides are TGTGCCAGCTCACCCTCGCCGGGGATAGGGGCCAACGTCCTGACTTTC.

This rearrangement joins TRBV7-8 to TRBJ1-3; tentatively, D is TRBD1 (5 bases). Trimming pared 1 base from V and 9 bases from J, leaving 13 bases between. The CDR3 spans 14 residues. CDR1 is SGHVS, CDR2 FQNEAQ, per germline. CDR3 in amino acids: CASSLVGGSSTIYF. CDR3 DNA: TGTGCCAGCAGCTTAGTCGGGGGGAGTAGCACCATATATTTT.

The V call is TRBV15, the J call TRBJ1-2, with D possibly matching TRBD1 (5 bases). V was pared by 0 bases and J by 6 bases, with 14 bases between. Germline V gene lookup returns CDR1 LNHNV and CDR2 YYDKDF (reference sequence). The CDR3 has 15 residues. CDR3 region: CATSRDRGRTDGYTF. The CDR3 nucleotides read TGTGCCACCAGCAGAGATCGGGGGAGGACGGATGGCTACACCTTC.

V usage is TRBV9 and J usage is TRBJ1-3, with TRBD1 as a possible D gene (6 bases). The CDR3 is 16 residues long. Trimming removed 4 bases from V and 1 base from J, with 15 bases in between. Germline V gives CDR1 SGDLS, CDR2 YYNGEE. The CDR3, as DNA: TGTGCCAGCAGCTCACGGGACATATTATCTGGAAACACCATATATTTT. This codes for CASSSRDILSGNTIYF.

V usage is TRBV15 and J usage is TRBJ1-2, with D possibly being TRBD1 (5 bases). The germline V gene has CDR1 LNHNV and CDR2 YYDKDF (reference sequence). This CDR3 contains 15 residues. The V and J ends lost 0 bases and 8 bases respectively, with 16 bases between them. The chain's CDR3 is CATSRDPTDYGGYTF. The CDR3 nucleotides read TGTGCCACCAGCAGAGACCCGACAGATTATGGGGGCTACACCTTC.

The genes are TRBV9 and TRBJ2-7; tentatively, D is TRBD2 (7 bases). The germline V gene has CDR1 SGDLS and CDR2 YYNGEE. This CDR3 comprises 12 residues. V was pared by 4 bases and J by 7 bases, with 12 bases between. The CDR3 protein is CASSPGGPEQYF. The CDR3 DNA reads as TGTGCCAGCAGCCCCGGGGGGCCAGAGCAGTACTTC. The full variable domain, its missing parts supplied by reference TRBV9 and TRBJ2-7, is DSGVTQTPKHLITATGQRVTLRCSPRSGDLSVYWYQQSLDQGLQFLIQYYNGEERAKGNILERFSAQQFPDLHSELNLSSLELGDSALYFCASSPGGPEQYFGPGTRLTVT.

This rearrangement joins TRBV7-2 to TRBJ1-5; no firm D call. Trimming removed 1 base from V and 0 bases from J, with 13 bases in between. The germline V gene encodes CDR1 SGHTA and CDR2 FQGNSA. The CDR3 totals 17 residues. The CDR3 here is CASSLDYGGYSNQPQHF. In DNA, the CDR3 is TGTGCCAGCAGCTTAGACTACGGCGGCTATAGCAATCAGCCCCAGCATTTT. Complete variable domain (other parts from reference TRBV7-2 and TRBJ1-5): GAGVSQSPSNKVTEKGKDVELRCDPISGHTALYWYRQSLGQGLEFLIYFQGNSAPDKSGLPSDRFSAERTGGSVSTLTIQRTQQEDSAVYLCASSLDYGGYSNQPQHFGDGTRLSIL.

The chain links TRBV25-1 to TRBJ1-1, with TRBD1 matching over 7 bases. The V gene's germline CDR1 is MGHDK and CDR2 SYGVNS. After removal of 8 bases from V and 0 bases from J, the junction contained 3 bases not matched to a gene. CDR3 length equals 13 residues. The CDR3 is CASGQDMNTEAFF. The CDR3 DNA follows: TGTGCCAGCGGACAGGACATGAACACTGAAGCTTTCTTT.

This sequence joins TRBV18 and TRBJ1-5; perhaps TRBD1 as D (6 bases). The CDR3 is 15 amino acids. Deletions cut 2 bases from V and 1 base from J, with 9 bases between. Germline V CDR1 and CDR2: KGHSH, LQKENI. In DNA form, the CDR3 reads TGTGCCAGCTCACCAGAAACAGGGAGCAATCAGCCCCAGCATTTT. This sequence encodes CASSPETGSNQPQHF.

The gene calls are TRBV19 and TRBJ1-5, with 8 nucleotides matching TRBD1. Germline CDR1 and CDR2: LNHDA and SQIVND (reference sequence). There are 18 residues in the CDR3. With V trimmed by 6 bases and J by 2 bases, 15 bases remained unmatched. The DNA for the CDR3 is TGTGCCAGTAGAGGAGGCAGGGGGCAATTTCAAGGCAATCAGCCCCAGCATTTT. It codes for CASRGGRGQFQGNQPQHF.

This chain links TRBV28 with TRBJ1-2, with TRBD1 as a possible D gene (6 bases). Germline V gene sequence: CDR1 MDHEN, CDR2 SYDVKM. V was pared by 11 bases and J by 3 bases, with 13 bases between. There are 12 residues in the CDR3. The CDR3 loop reads CALWGQDYGYTF. The CDR3 DNA reads as TGTGCCCTCTGGGGACAAGACTATGGCTACACCTTC.

In this sample, this clone turned up once. The chain carries TRBV5-6 and TRBJ1-5; D remains ambiguous. Germline CDR1 reads SGHDT; CDR2 reads YYEEEE. V shed 2 bases and J shed 0 bases, with 9 bases lying between them. The CDR3 is 15 residues long. The CDR3 region is CASSFGVYSNQPQHF. Here the CDR3 DNA reads TGTGCCAGCAGCTTCGGGGTTTATAGCAATCAGCCCCAGCATTTT.

The chain carries TRBV6-1 and TRBJ2-1; 13 bases are a match to TRBD2. Trimming removed 4 bases from V and 4 bases from J; junction bases left unmatched: 4. This CDR3 has 16 residues. CDR1 is MNHNS and CDR2 is SASEGT in the germline V gene. This CDR3 is CASSGILAGGYNEQFF. CDR3 coding DNA: TGTGCCAGCAGTGGTATACTAGCGGGGGGGTACAATGAGCAGTTCTTC.

The chain employs TRBV7-9 and TRBJ2-1; TRBD2 aligns across 10 bases. V was clipped by 3 bases and J by 8 bases; unmatched bases: 13. CDR3 length: 17 amino acids. CDR1 and CDR2 from the germline V gene are SEHNR and FQNEAQ (reference sequence). The CDR3 region is CASSFMASGSLRHEQFF. In DNA, the CDR3 is TGTGCCAGCAGCTTTATGGCTAGCGGGAGTCTAAGGCATGAGCAGTTCTTC.

The V gene is TRBV4-1, the J gene TRBJ2-7; 14 bases match TRBD2. Per germline, CDR1 MGHRA and CDR2 YSYEKL. CDR3 length: 15 amino acids. The junction had 2 bases not matched to a gene; V was cut back by 4 bases and J by 3 bases. CDR3 nucleotides: TGCGCCAGCAGCCTGGGACTAGCGGGAGACTACGAGCAGTACTTC. Encoded protein: CASSLGLAGDYEQYF.

The chain employs TRBV5-8 and TRBJ1-2; the D is unclear. Germline lookup yields CDR1 SGHTS and CDR2 YDEGEE. The CDR3 is 14 amino acids. With 2 bases removed from V and 1 base from J, the gap between germline ends came to 9 bases. CDR3 coding DNA: TGTGCCAGCAGCTTATCCTCGGTTAACTATGGCTACACCTTC. This sequence encodes CASSLSSVNYGYTF.

About this clone: The identical CDR3 is also encoded by other nucleotide sequences in the sample. This chain connects TRBV5-6 to TRBJ1-2; 8 bases line up with TRBD1. The germline gives CDR1 SGHDT, CDR2 YYEEEE. J gave up 0 bases and V 4 bases, and 2 bases lay outside the gene matches. The CDR3 consists of 14 residues. The CDR3 reads CASSPDRANYGYTF. CDR3 nucleotides: TGTGCCAGCAGCCCGGACAGGGCTAACTATGGCTACACCTTC.

The V call is TRBV7-2, the J call TRBJ2-5; 7 positions match TRBD1. Germline assignment: CDR1 SGHTA and CDR2 FQGNSA. The CDR3 runs to 14 residues. The V gene end was trimmed by 5 bases and the J gene end by 0 bases; junction bases not matched to a gene: 3. In DNA, the CDR3 is TGTGCCAGCAGCCCGACAGGGTACCAAGAGACCCAGTACTTC. Translated: CASSPTGYQETQYF.

V is TRBV19 and J is TRBJ2-3, with a tentative D call TRBD2 (6 bases). V lost 4 bases and J 4 bases, leaving 21 bases between the germline ends. This CDR3 has 17 amino acids. Germline V CDR1 and CDR2: LNHDA, SQIVND (reference sequence). CDR3 sequence (DNA): TGTGCCAGTAGTACGAAAACACTAGCCCGGGGCGCAGATACGCAGTATTTT. Amino acids: CASSTKTLARGADTQYF.